The 31 T cell receptor beta chains below come from one sample, sequenced in a study of control samples from healthy donors and cancer patients. Assay used: immunoSEQ multiplex PCR; TCRdb lists only in-frame clones, some missing. Of 110,000 to 150,000 clones in the sample, roughly 92% are singletons; the top ten hold 11%. Source material: blood. The receptors come from a man aged 25 to 40 in good health.

This chain uses TRBV29-1 with TRBJ2-1; tentatively, D is TRBD1 (6 bases). The ends were cut back, 1 base at V and 9 bases at J, with 10 bases in the middle. The CDR3 extends over 12 amino acids. The V gene's germline CDR1 is SQVTM and CDR2 ANQGSEA. This CDR3 is CSVEGGGGEQFF. The DNA for the CDR3 is TGCAGCGTTGAAGGTGGGGGCGGTGAGCAGTTCTTC.

This clone was seen only once. The chain is built from TRBV29-1 and TRBJ1-1; no clear D gene. The CDR3 length is 13 residues. V was pared by 6 bases and J by 4 bases, with 15 bases between. Germline CDR1 reads SQVTM; CDR2 reads ANQGSEA. The CDR3: CSVRRAETTEAFF. CDR3 DNA sequence: TGCAGCGTCCGCCGGGCAGAGACCACTGAAGCTTTCTTT.

The count of this clone is one. Within the sample, other DNA sequences also encode this same CDR3. This chain uses TRBV7-9 with TRBJ2-6; tentative D call: TRBD1 (5 bases). Germline values: CDR1 SEHNR, CDR2 FQNEAQ (reference sequence). The length of the CDR3 is 15 residues. The V and J ends lost 6 bases and 1 base respectively, with 10 bases between them. CDR3 coding DNA: TGTGCCAGCAGTCAGACAGAGTCTGGGGCCAACGTCCTGACTTTC. Its protein product is CASSQTESGANVLTF. Based on the CDR3 plus reference TRBV7-9 and TRBJ2-6, the full variable domain is DTGVSQNPRHKITKRGQNVTFRCDPISEHNRLYWYRQTLGQGPEFLTYFQNEAQLEKSRLLSDRFSAERPKGSFSTLEIQRTEQGDSAMYLCASSQTESGANVLTFGAGSRLTVL.

The chain couples TRBV3-1 (or the pseudogene TRBV3-2) to TRBJ1-4, with D hard to call. V was clipped by 1 base and J by 10 bases, with 10 bases between them. CDR1 LGHDT and CDR2 YNNKEL come from the germline V gene (reference sequence). The CDR3 is 13 residues long. This CDR3 reads CASSQAPVAKLFF. CDR3 DNA sequence: TGTGCCAGCAGCCAAGCACCTGTTGCAAAACTGTTTTTT.

The V gene is TRBV30, the J gene TRBJ1-2; D gene uncertain. V lost 2 bases and J 5 bases, leaving 18 bases between the germline ends. The germline gives CDR1 GTSNPN, CDR2 SVGIG (reference sequence). This CDR3 region has 15 residues. The CDR3 DNA sequence: TGTGCCTGGAGTAGGTACGGGTCGGTTAAATATGGCTACACCTTC. Amino acid sequence: CAWSRYGSVKYGYTF.

The rearrangement links TRBV18 to TRBJ2-2; D is ambiguous. V lost 4 bases, J lost 6 bases, and 6 bases lay in between. The CDR3 contains 12 residues. Germline CDR1 reads KGHSH; CDR2 reads LQKENI. In DNA form, the CDR3 reads TGTGCCAGCTCACTCAGTCCCGGGGAGCTGTTTTTT. Translated, it gives CASSLSPGELFF.

The V gene is TRBV3-1 (or the pseudogene TRBV3-2), the J gene TRBJ2-7; 7 nucleotides match TRBD2. Germline-derived CDR1 and CDR2 are LGHDT and YNNKEL (reference sequence). V was clipped by 1 base and J by 2 bases; unmatched bases: 5. There are 15 residues in the CDR3. CDR3 sequence reads: CASSQVPSGAYEQYF. CDR3 nucleotides: TGTGCCAGCAGCCAAGTTCCTAGCGGAGCCTACGAGCAGTACTTC.

The chain is built from TRBV7-2 and TRBJ2-2, with D perhaps TRBD1 (5 bases). V was clipped by 1 base and J by 0 bases, with 9 bases between them. Germline loops: CDR1 SGHTA, CDR2 FQGNSA. The CDR3 length is 16 residues. The DNA of the CDR3 is TGTGCCAGCAGCTTAGGGTTGGGGCCGAACACCGGGGAGCTGTTTTTT. It is translated as CASSLGLGPNTGELFF.

The rearrangement uses TRBV28 and TRBJ1-2, with D perhaps TRBD1 (6 bases). CDR1 is MDHEN and CDR2 is SYDVKM in the germline V gene. Trimming took 5 bases from V and 2 from J, leaving 21 bases between them. CDR3 length: 17 amino acids. The CDR3 nucleotides are TGTGCCAGCAGTCCCGAAACAATCAGGGGCGCCAACTATGGCTACACCTTC. The encoded protein is CASSPETIRGANYGYTF.

V usage is TRBV30 and J usage is TRBJ2-5, with no clear D. V gave up 5 bases and J gave up 3 bases, with 13 bases separating them. The CDR3 has 13 residues. Germline lookup yields CDR1 GTSNPN and CDR2 SVGIG (reference sequence). The chain's CDR3 is CAWEDQREETQYF. CDR3 coding DNA: TGTGCCTGGGAGGACCAGCGCGAAGAGACCCAGTACTTC.

The chain links TRBV9 to TRBJ1-4; possible D gene TRBD1, 6 bases. Trimming stripped 3 bases from V and 7 bases from J, with 16 bases between. The CDR3 has 15 amino acids. Looked up from germline, CDR1 is SGDLS and CDR2 is YYNGEE. As DNA, the CDR3 is TGTGCCAGCAGCGCACCGGGACACCGAGTTGAAAAACTGTTTTTT. Its translation: CASSAPGHRVEKLFF.

The CDR3 DNA is TGTGCCAGCAGCCAACCGCCCGAAGGGAACAGGATGAACACTGAAGCTTTCTTT. Encoded protein: CASSQPPEGNRMNTEAFF. The chain has TRBV4-2 and TRBJ1-1; possible D gene TRBD1, 5 bases. The V end was cut by 2 bases, the J end by 0 bases, with 19 bases between. The CDR3 length is 18 residues. Germline lookup yields CDR1 LGHNA and CDR2 YNFKEQ.

The chain recombines TRBV28 with TRBJ1-3; D unresolved. V lost 2 bases and J lost 4, with 6 bases in between. The CDR3 consists of 13 residues. Per germline, CDR1 MDHEN and CDR2 SYDVKM. The chain's CDR3 is CASSLLGGNTIYF. Here the CDR3 DNA reads TGTGCCAGCAGTTTACTCGGGGGAAACACCATATATTTT.

This clone was observed a single time. The chain joins TRBV7-9 to TRBJ2-2; D might be TRBD2 (6 bases). Germline values: CDR1 SEHNR, CDR2 FQNEAQ (reference sequence). Trimming cost V 5 bases and J 1 base, with 8 bases left between them. This CDR3 has 14 residues. Written as DNA, the CDR3 is TGTGCCAGCAGCGGGGGGTGGAACACCGGGGAGCTGTTTTTT. The encoded protein is CASSGGWNTGELFF.

The chain combines TRBV5-5 with TRBJ2-7, with D maybe TRBD2 (6 bases). CDR1 SGHKS and CDR2 YYEKEE come from the germline V gene (reference sequence). V lost 0 bases, J lost 3 bases, and 10 bases lay in between. The CDR3 spans 14 residues. The CDR3 loop is CASSLAGRSYEQYF. CDR3 sequence (DNA): TGTGCCAGCAGCTTGGCCGGGAGAAGCTACGAGCAGTACTTC. Looking up the rest from reference TRBV5-5 and TRBJ2-7 gives the full variable domain: DAGVTQSPTHLIKTRGQQVTLRCSPISGHKSVSWYQQVLGQGPQFIFQYYEKEERGRGNFPDRFSARQFPNYSSELNVNALLLGDSALYLCASSLAGRSYEQYFGPGTRLTVT.

The V call is TRBV7-9, the J call TRBJ2-7; 16 nucleotides line up with TRBD2. The CDR3 totals 19 residues. The germline gives CDR1 SEHNR, CDR2 FQNEAQ (reference sequence). The J segment lost 2 bases and the V segment lost 4 bases, leaving 11 bases of the junction unmatched. The CDR3 region has the DNA TGTGCCAGCAGCTCCCTGGGACTAGCGGGAGGGGGGGGACCCTACGAGCAGTACTTC. It codes for CASSSLGLAGGGGPYEQYF.

The V call is TRBV27, the J call TRBJ1-4, with D hard to call. The CDR3 has 12 amino acids. V lost 5 bases, J lost 8 bases, and 9 bases lay in between. CDR1 MNHEY and CDR2 SMNVEV come from the germline V gene (reference sequence). The CDR3 reads CASSPVWEKLFF. Written as DNA, the CDR3 is TGTGCCAGCAGTCCGGTATGGGAAAAACTGTTTTTT.

This chain connects TRBV6-2 or TRBV6-3 to TRBJ1-5, with 8 nucleotides matching TRBD1. V lost 6 bases and J lost 4; bases outside the gene matches: 14. CDR1 and CDR2 from the germline V gene are MNHEY and SVGEGT. The CDR3 totals 17 residues. CDR3 nucleotides: TGTGCCAGCAGCCCGCATATCGGACAGGGATCAAATCAGCCCCAGCATTTT. This sequence encodes CASSPHIGQGSNQPQHF.

This clone was recorded once. The V gene is TRBV12-5, the J gene TRBJ1-1; weak D call: TRBD1 (6 bases). The V end was cut by 2 bases, the J end by 8 bases, with 12 bases between. The CDR3 spans 13 residues. Germline V gene data show CDR1 as LGHNT and CDR2 as FRNRAP. The chain's CDR3 is CASGLTGDREAFF. CDR3 coding DNA: TGTGCTAGTGGTTTGACCGGAGACAGGGAAGCTTTCTTT. The full variable domain, in which reference TRBV12-5 and TRBJ1-1 provide the parts outside the CDR3, is DARVTQTPRHKVTEMGQEVTMRCQPILGHNTVFWYRQTMMQGLELLAYFRNRAPLDDSGMPKDRFSAEMPDATLATLKIQPSEPRDSAVYFCASGLTGDREAFFGQGTRLTVV.

The V call is TRBV30, the J call TRBJ2-7; 8 bases line up with TRBD2. V dropped 2 bases and J dropped 0; count of bases not matched to a gene: 3. The CDR3 has 14 residues. CDR1 GTSNPN and CDR2 SVGIG come from the germline V gene (reference sequence). The CDR3 DNA reads TGTGCCTGGAGTATGACTAGCGTCTCCTACGAGCAGTACTTC. Translation gives CAWSMTSVSYEQYF. Full variable domain (remainder filled in from reference TRBV30 and TRBJ2-7): SQTIHQWPATLVQPVGSPLSLECTVEGTSNPNLYWYRQAAGRGLQLLFYSVGIGQISSEVPQNLSASRPQDRQFILSSKKLLLSDSGFYLCAWSMTSVSYEQYFGPGTRLTVT.

The chain combines TRBV11-2 with TRBJ1-2; D gene uncertain. Germline-derived CDR1 and CDR2 are SGHAT and FQNNGV. This CDR3 spans 15 amino acids. V lost 1 base and J lost 4, with 13 bases in between. The CDR3 region is CASSLVTGQVYGYTF. For the CDR3, the DNA is TGTGCCAGCAGCTTAGTTACCGGTCAAGTCTATGGCTACACCTTC.

The chain joins TRBV5-8 to TRBJ1-4, with a weak D call TRBD1 (6 bases). Trimming took 4 bases from V and 7 from J, leaving 14 bases between them. The length of the CDR3 is 14 residues. From germline, CDR1 is SGHTS and CDR2 YDEGEE. The CDR3 DNA follows: TGTGCCAGCAGCCTACCGACAGGTCTTGAAAAACTGTTTTTT. It is translated as CASSLPTGLEKLFF.

A note on this clone: A junction boundary mismatches the germline segment, possibly from a read error. The chain joins TRBV30 to TRBJ1-6, with a weak D call TRBD1 (6 bases). Germline V gene lookup returns CDR1 GTSNPN and CDR2 SVGIG (reference sequence). The CDR3 covers 13 residues. The CDR3 region has the DNA TGTGCCGGGGCAGGGGAAGATGGATCACCCCCCCACTTT. Translated: CAGAGEDGSPPHF.

V is TRBV7-2 and J is TRBJ2-3; D is uncertain. This CDR3 region has 15 residues. CDR1 and CDR2 (germline): SGHTA, FQGNSA. Trimming removed 4 bases from V and 2 bases from J, with 13 bases in between. The CDR3 protein is CASSSRTESTDTQYF. The CDR3, as DNA: TGTGCCAGCAGCTCTCGGACGGAATCCACAGATACGCAGTATTTT.

A note on this clone: A junction boundary mismatches the germline segment, possibly from a read error. The genes are TRBV7-7 and TRBJ2-4; no reliable D call. This CDR3 is 13 amino acids long. Germline CDR1 is SSHAT and CDR2 is FNYEAQ (reference sequence). The CDR3 nucleotides are TGTGCTAGCAGCCCCGTAGGGAAAAACATTCAGTACTTC. This gives the protein CASSPVGKNIQYF.

The chain has TRBV5-6 and TRBJ2-7, with D perhaps matching TRBD2 (5 bases). CDR1 and CDR2 from the germline V gene are SGHDT and YYEEEE. V lost 0 bases and J lost 2, with 12 bases in between. The CDR3 runs 15 residues. CDR3 protein: CASSLVDLGTYEQYF. DNA for the CDR3: TGTGCCAGCAGCTTGGTGGACTTAGGAACCTACGAGCAGTACTTC.

The V and J genes are TRBV7-9 and TRBJ1-1, with D possibly being TRBD1 (6 bases). Germline V gene lookup returns CDR1 SEHNR and CDR2 FQNEAQ (reference sequence). Trimming shortened V by 4 bases and J by 4 bases, and 13 bases separated the two germline ends. This CDR3 is 14 amino acids long. The CDR3 reads CASSSTGWATEAFF. The CDR3 nucleotides are TGTGCCAGCAGCTCCACAGGGTGGGCCACTGAAGCTTTCTTT.

This sequence joins TRBV20-1 and TRBJ1-1; D gene uncertain. Germline V lookup: CDR1 DFQATT, CDR2 SNEGSKA (reference sequence). The CDR3 loop spans 10 amino acids. V was shortened by 3 bases and J by 7 bases, with 6 bases between the two germline ends. The CDR3 protein is CSASRIEAFF. In DNA form, the CDR3 reads TGCAGTGCTAGCCGAATTGAAGCTTTCTTT.

This clone is a singleton in its sample. This rearrangement joins TRBV19 to TRBJ1-1; no firm D call. Trimming shortened V by 1 base and J by 0 bases, and 6 bases separated the two germline ends. Germline loops: CDR1 LNHDA, CDR2 SQIVND (reference sequence). This CDR3 comprises 14 residues. The CDR3 sequence: CASSIGRLNTEAFF. In DNA form, the CDR3 reads TGTGCCAGTAGTATAGGGCGGCTGAACACTGAAGCTTTCTTT.

V is TRBV19 and J is TRBJ1-1; 7 positions agree with TRBD1. The CDR3 is 15 amino acids. In germline, CDR1 is LNHDA, CDR2 SQIVND (reference sequence). V shed 6 bases and J 5 bases; nucleotides not matched to a gene: 12. The CDR3 DNA reads as TGTGCCAGTAGCGGACACGGGGACAGCGGGACTGAAGCTTTCTTT. Residues: CASSGHGDSGTEAFF. Drawing the rest from reference TRBV19 and TRBJ1-1, the complete variable domain is DGGITQSPKYLFRKEGQNVTLSCEQNLNHDAMYWYRQDPGQGLRLIYYSQIVNDFQKGDIAEGYSVSREKKESFPLTVTSAQKNPTAFYLCASSGHGDSGTEAFFGQGTRLTVV.

In nucleotides, the CDR3 is TGTGCCAGCAGTGAACAGGGGAATGGCTACACCTTC. This translates into CASSEQGNGYTF. The gene calls are TRBV2 and TRBJ1-2; a possible D gene is TRBD1 (6 bases). This CDR3 has 12 residues. V gave up 2 bases and J gave up 6 bases, with 7 bases separating them. Germline V lookup: CDR1 SNHLY, CDR2 FYNNEI.